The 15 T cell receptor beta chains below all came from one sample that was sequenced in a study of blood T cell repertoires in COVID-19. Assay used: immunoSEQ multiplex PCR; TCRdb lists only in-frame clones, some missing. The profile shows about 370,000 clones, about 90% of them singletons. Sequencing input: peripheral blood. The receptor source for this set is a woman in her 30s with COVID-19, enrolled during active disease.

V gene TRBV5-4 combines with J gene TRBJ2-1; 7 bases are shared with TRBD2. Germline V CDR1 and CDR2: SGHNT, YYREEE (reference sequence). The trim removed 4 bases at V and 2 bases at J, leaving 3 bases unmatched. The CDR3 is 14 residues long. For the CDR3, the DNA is TGTGCCAGCAGCCCGACTAGCACCTACAATGAGCAGTTCTTC. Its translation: CASSPTSTYNEQFF.

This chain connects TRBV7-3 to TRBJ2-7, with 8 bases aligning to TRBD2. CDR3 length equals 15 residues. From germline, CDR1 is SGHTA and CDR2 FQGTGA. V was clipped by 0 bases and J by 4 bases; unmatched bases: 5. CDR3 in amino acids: CASSLTRGEAYEQYF. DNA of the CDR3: TGTGCCAGCAGCTTAACGCGGGGGGAGGCATACGAGCAGTACTTC.

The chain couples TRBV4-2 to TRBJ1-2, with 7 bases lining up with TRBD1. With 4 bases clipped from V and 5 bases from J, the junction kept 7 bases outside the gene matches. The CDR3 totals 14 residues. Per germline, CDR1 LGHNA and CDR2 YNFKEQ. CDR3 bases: TGTGCCAGCAGCCCGGGGACAGCGAATTATGGCTACACCTTC. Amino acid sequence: CASSPGTANYGYTF.

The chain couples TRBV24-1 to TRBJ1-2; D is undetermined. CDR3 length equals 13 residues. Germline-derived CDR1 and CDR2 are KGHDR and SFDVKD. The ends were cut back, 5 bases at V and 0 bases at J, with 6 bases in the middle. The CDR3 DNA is TGTGCCACCAGTGTTGCAGCTAACTATGGCTACACCTTC. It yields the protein CATSVAANYGYTF.

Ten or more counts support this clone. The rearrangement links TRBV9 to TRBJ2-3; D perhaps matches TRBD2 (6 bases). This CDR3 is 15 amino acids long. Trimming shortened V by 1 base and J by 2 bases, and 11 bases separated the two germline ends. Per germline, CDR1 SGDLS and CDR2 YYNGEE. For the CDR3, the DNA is TGTGCCAGCAGCGTATCGGGACTCCACACAGATACGCAGTATTTT. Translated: CASSVSGLHTDTQYF.

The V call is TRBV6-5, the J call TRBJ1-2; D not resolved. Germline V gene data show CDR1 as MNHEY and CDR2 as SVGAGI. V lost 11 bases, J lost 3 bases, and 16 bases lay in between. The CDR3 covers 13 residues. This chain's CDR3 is CAGLSQTDYGYTF. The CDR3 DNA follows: TGTGCCGGACTCTCGCAGACGGACTATGGCTACACCTTC.

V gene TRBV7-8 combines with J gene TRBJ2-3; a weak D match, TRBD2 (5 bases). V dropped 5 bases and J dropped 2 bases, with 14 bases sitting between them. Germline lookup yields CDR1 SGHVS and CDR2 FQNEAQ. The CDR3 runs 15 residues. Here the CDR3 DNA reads TGTGCCAGCAGCCCACGGCCGGGAATCACAGATACGCAGTATTTT. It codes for CASSPRPGITDTQYF. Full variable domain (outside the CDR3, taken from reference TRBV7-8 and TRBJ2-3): GAGVSQSPRYKVAKRGQDVALRCDPISGHVSLFWYQQALGQGPEFLTYFQNEAQLDKSGLPSDRFFAERPEGSVSTLKIQRTQQEDSAVYLCASSPRPGITDTQYFGPGTRLTVL.

The CDR3 DNA follows: TGTGCCAGCAGCTTGATGGGAGCGATAAACATTCAGTACTTC. Translated: CASSLMGAINIQYF. V is TRBV5-6 and J is TRBJ2-4; possibly TRBD2 for D (5 bases). This CDR3 region has 14 residues. Germline V CDR1 and CDR2: SGHDT, YYEEEE. Between the trimmed V and J ends, which lost 1 base and 6 bases, there was a span of 11 bases. Complete variable domain (other parts from reference TRBV5-6 and TRBJ2-4): DAGVTQSPTHLIKTRGQQVTLRCSPKSGHDTVSWYQQALGQGPQFIFQYYEEEERQRGNFPDRFSGHQFPNYSSELNVNALLLGDSALYLCASSLMGAINIQYFGAGTRLSVL.

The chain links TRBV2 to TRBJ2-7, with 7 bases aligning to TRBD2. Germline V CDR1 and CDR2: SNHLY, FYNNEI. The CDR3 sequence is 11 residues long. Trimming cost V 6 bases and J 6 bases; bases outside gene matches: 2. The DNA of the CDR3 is TGTGCCAGCAGGGGAGGGCTCGAGCAGTACTTC. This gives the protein CASRGGLEQYF.

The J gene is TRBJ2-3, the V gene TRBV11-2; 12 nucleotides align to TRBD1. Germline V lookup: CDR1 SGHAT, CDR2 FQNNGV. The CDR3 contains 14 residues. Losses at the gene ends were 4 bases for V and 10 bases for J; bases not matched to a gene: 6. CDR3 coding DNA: TGTGCCAGCAGCTATGGGACAGGGGGCTATGCGCAGTATTTT. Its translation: CASSYGTGGYAQYF.

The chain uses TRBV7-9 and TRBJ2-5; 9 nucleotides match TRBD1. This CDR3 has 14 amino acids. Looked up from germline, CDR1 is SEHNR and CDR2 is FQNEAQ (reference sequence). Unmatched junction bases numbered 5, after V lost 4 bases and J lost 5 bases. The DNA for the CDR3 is TGTGCCAGCAGCTGGACACAGGGGGCGGAGACCCAGTACTTC. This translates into CASSWTQGAETQYF. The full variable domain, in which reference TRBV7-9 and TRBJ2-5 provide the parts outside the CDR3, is DTGVSQNPRHKITKRGQNVTFRCDPISEHNRLYWYRQTLGQGPEFLTYFQNEAQLEKSRLLSDRFSAERPKGSFSTLEIQRTEQGDSAMYLCASSWTQGAETQYFGPGTRLLVL.

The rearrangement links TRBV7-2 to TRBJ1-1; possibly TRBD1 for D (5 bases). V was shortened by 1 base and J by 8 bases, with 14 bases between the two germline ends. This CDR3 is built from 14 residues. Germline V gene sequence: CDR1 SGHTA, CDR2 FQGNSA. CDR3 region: CASSLDRLGGEAFF. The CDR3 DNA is TGTGCCAGCAGCTTAGACAGATTGGGGGGAGAAGCTTTCTTT. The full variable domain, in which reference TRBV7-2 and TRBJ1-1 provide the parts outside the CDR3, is GAGVSQSPSNKVTEKGKDVELRCDPISGHTALYWYRQSLGQGLEFLIYFQGNSAPDKSGLPSDRFSAERTGGSVSTLTIQRTQQEDSAVYLCASSLDRLGGEAFFGQGTRLTVV.

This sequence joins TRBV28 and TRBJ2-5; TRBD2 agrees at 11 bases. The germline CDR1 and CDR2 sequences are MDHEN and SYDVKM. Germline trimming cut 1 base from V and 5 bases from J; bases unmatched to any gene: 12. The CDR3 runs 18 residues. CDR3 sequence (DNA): TGTGCCAGCAGTTTATCGACCTGGATAGCGGGAGGGGATGAGACCCAGTACTTC. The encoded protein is CASSLSTWIAGGDETQYF.

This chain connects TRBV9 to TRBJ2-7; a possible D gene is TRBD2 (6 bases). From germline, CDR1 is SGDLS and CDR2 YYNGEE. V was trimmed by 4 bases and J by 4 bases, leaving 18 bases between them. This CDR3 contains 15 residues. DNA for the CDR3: TGTGCCAGCAGCACCGGTCCGGGAGCTCGGTACGAGCAGTACTTC. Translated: CASSTGPGARYEQYF.

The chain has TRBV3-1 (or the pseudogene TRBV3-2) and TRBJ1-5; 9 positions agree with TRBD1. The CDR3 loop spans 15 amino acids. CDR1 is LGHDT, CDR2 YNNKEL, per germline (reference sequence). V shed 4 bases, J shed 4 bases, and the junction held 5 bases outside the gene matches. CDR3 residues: CASSLKGTGNQPQHF. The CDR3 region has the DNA TGTGCCAGCAGCCTAAAAGGGACAGGGAATCAGCCCCAGCATTTT.